These T cell receptor beta chains were read from a single sample in a study of shared clonotypes between healthy human individuals. TCRdb keeps only in-frame clones here, not all; method: immunoSEQ multiplex PCR. The sample holds around 2.1 million clones; 90% to 97% are singletons and the top ten take approximately 0.13%. The specimen sequenced was naive CD4+ T cells sorted from blood. These receptors all come from a man aged 18 to 35 in good health. Both conserved end residues are part of each CDR3. The order of the fields is clone size, D gene, V gene, J gene, CDR3 protein, CDR3 DNA. D genes are given only for firm matches. Rows may omit the clone size; those that give it use once, few, many or a size class.

>-|-|TRBV6-6|TRBJ2-7
CASSYGAAYEQYF
TGTGCCAGCAGTTACGGCGCGGCCTACGAGCAGTACTTC
>-|-|TRBV9|TRBJ1-2
CASSVYGNGYTF
TGTGCCAGCAGCGTATATGGCAATGGCTACACCTTC
>once|-|TRBV28|TRBJ1-2
CASSFATNYGYTF
TGTGCCAGCAGTTTTGCGACTAACTATGGCTACACCTTC
>-|-|TRBV30|TRBJ1-1
CASRAGARITEAFF
TGTGCCTCCAGGGCGGGCGCGAGGATAACTGAAGCTTTCTTT
>-|-|TRBV28|TRBJ1-2
CASSSGEAGNSYGYTF
TGTGCCAGCAGTTCCGGAGAGGCAGGGAATAGCTATGGCTACACCTTC
>-|TRBD2|TRBV4-1|TRBJ2-5
CASSQDLAGVYETQYF
TGCGCCAGCAGCCAAGATCTAGCGGGGGTATATGAGACCCAGTACTTC
>-|-|TRBV9|TRBJ2-3
CASSVGGRGTDTQYF
TGTGCCAGCAGCGTAGGGGGTAGGGGGACTGATACGCAGTATTTT
>-|TRBD2|TRBV4-2|TRBJ2-1
CASSQGGSGLEQFF
TGTGCCAGCAGCCAAGGCGGGAGTGGGTTAGAGCAGTTCTTC
>-|-|TRBV10-1|TRBJ2-7
CASSPGPNEQYF
TGCGCCAGCAGCCCCGGACCGAACGAGCAGTACTTC
>-|-|TRBV5-1|TRBJ2-2
CASRMTYNTGELFF
TGCGCCAGTAGGATGACTTATAACACCGGGGAGCTGTTTTTT
>-|TRBD1|TRBV19|TRBJ1-1
CASSIAGTGVMNTEAFF
TGTGCCAGTAGTATAGCAGGGACAGGGGTAATGAACACTGAAGCTTTCTTT
>-|-|TRBV9|TRBJ1-1
CASSVASGDTEAFF
TGTGCCAGCAGCGTAGCATCAGGGGACACTGAAGCTTTCTTT
>-|-|TRBV10-3|TRBJ2-2
CAISDTATGELFF
TGTGCCATCAGTGACACTGCCACCGGGGAGCTGTTTTTT
>-|-|TRBV5-1|TRBJ1-2
CASSFDPGGNYGYTF
TGCGCCAGCAGCTTTGACCCGGGGGGTAACTATGGCTACACCTTC
>-|-|TRBV6-5|TRBJ1-6
CASKGPGSPLHF
TGTGCCAGCAAAGGCCCGGGATCACCCCTCCACTTT
>-|-|TRBV5-1|TRBJ1-5
CASSYDRNQPQHF
TGCGCCAGCAGCTACGACAGGAATCAGCCCCAGCATTTT
>-|-|TRBV19|TRBJ1-1
CASSISRNTEAFF
TGTGCCAGTAGTATTTCACGGAACACTGAAGCTTTCTTT
>once|-|TRBV5-1|TRBJ1-3
CASSLDGLRGNTIYF
TGCGCCAGCAGCTTGGACGGTTTGCGGGGAAACACCATATATTTT
>-|-|TRBV30|TRBJ2-1
CAWSGRWHEQFF
TGTGCCTGGAGTGGACGGTGGCATGAGCAGTTCTTC
>-|-|TRBV7-6|TRBJ1-5
CASSLAPATNQPQHF
TGTGCCAGCAGCTTAGCTCCCGCTACCAATCAGCCCCAGCATTTT
>once|-|TRBV5-1|TRBJ2-3
CASSLDRASTDTQYF
TGCGCCAGCAGCTTGGACAGGGCGAGCACAGATACGCAGTATTTT
>-|-|TRBV11-2|TRBJ1-1
CASSSWDGTREAFF
TGTGCCAGCAGCTCGTGGGACGGGACACGTGAAGCTTTCTTT
>-|-|TRBV12-5|TRBJ2-2
CASGFSFTGELFF
TGTGCTAGTGGTTTCAGCTTCACCGGGGAGCTGTTTTTT
>-|-|TRBV10-1|TRBJ1-1
CASSESKGIAAFF
TGCGCCAGCAGTGAGTCGAAGGGAATCGCGGCTTTCTTT
>-|-|TRBV5-4|TRBJ2-1
CASSLVMIVVGKNNEQFF
TGTGCCAGCAGCTTGGTTATGATCGTGGTTGGCAAGAACAATGAGCAGTTCTTC
>-|-|TRBV7-9|TRBJ2-6
CASSLDSTSGANVLTF
TGTGCCAGCAGCTTAGACTCCACCTCTGGGGCCAACGTCCTGACTTTC
>-|-|TRBV21-1|TRBJ2-1
CASSMKRASGENNEQFF
TGTGCCAGCAGCATGAAAAGGGCCAGCGGGGAAAACAATGAGCAGTTCTTC
>-|-|TRBV5-6|TRBJ2-7
CASSLGTPGEQYF
TGTGCCAGCAGCTTGGGGACCCCTGGCGAGCAGTACTTC
>few|-|TRBV27|TRBJ1-6
CASGSGRGSWNSPLHF
TGTGCCAGCGGTTCGGGAAGAGGGAGTTGGAATTCACCCCTCCACTTT
>once|-|TRBV28|TRBJ2-1
CASSLLEGDRFF
TGTGCCAGCAGTTTGCTCGAGGGGGATCGGTTCTTC
>once|-|TRBV6-1|TRBJ1-2
CASRDPGHYGYTF
TGTGCCAGCAGAGACCCGGGCCACTATGGCTACACCTTC
>-|TRBD2|TRBV30|TRBJ2-7
CAWSVTGGGYEQYF
TGTGCCTGGAGTGTAACGGGAGGAGGATACGAGCAGTACTTC
>-|-|TRBV30|TRBJ2-1
CAWRDQNSYNEQFF
TGTGCCTGGAGGGACCAGAATTCCTACAATGAGCAGTTCTTC
>-|-|TRBV28|TRBJ2-7
CASRPTRGPYEQYF
TGTGCCAGTAGGCCCACGAGGGGTCCCTACGAGCAGTACTTC
>-|-|TRBV9|TRBJ1-1
CASSAPGRTMNTEAFF
TGTGCCAGCAGCGCCCCGGGACGGACGATGAACACTGAAGCTTTCTTT
>-|-|TRBV18|TRBJ1-1
CASSPNAQREAFF
TGTGCCAGCTCACCAAACGCACAGAGAGAAGCTTTCTTT
>-|TRBD1|TRBV7-9|TRBJ1-4
CASSQGTGVIQEKLFF
TGTGCCAGCAGCCAAGGGACAGGGGTAATACAAGAAAAACTGTTTTTT
>-|-|TRBV7-2|TRBJ2-7
CASSLGWGLVYEQYF
TGTGCCAGCAGCTTAGGTTGGGGACTGGTATACGAGCAGTACTTC
>-|TRBD1|TRBV19|TRBJ1-3
CASSRDRGTGNTIYF
TGTGCCAGTAGTCGGGACAGGGGAACTGGAAACACCATATATTTT
>-|-|TRBV18|TRBJ2-3
CASSPLGADTQYF
TGTGCCAGCTCACCTCTCGGGGCAGATACGCAGTATTTT
>-|-|TRBV7-2|TRBJ2-7
CASSQQGGGYEQYF
TGTGCCAGCAGCCAGCAGGGGGGCGGCTACGAGCAGTACTTC
>-|-|TRBV6-5|TRBJ2-3
CASSYGAGVDTQYF
TGTGCCAGCAGTTACGGGGCAGGAGTAGATACGCAGTATTTT
>-|TRBD1|TRBV5-4|TRBJ1-2
CASSSSGTGDYGYTF
TGTGCCAGCAGCTCGTCCGGGACAGGGGACTATGGCTACACCTTC
>-|TRBD2|TRBV2|TRBJ2-5
CASSEARGGLETQYF
TGTGCCAGCAGTGAAGCGCGGGGGGGCTTAGAGACCCAGTACTTC
>-|TRBD1|TRBV30|TRBJ1-2
CAGTTGVLGYTF
TGTGCCGGTACCACAGGGGTTTTAGGCTACACCTTC
>-|-|TRBV2|TRBJ2-5
CASSPHSGYRETQYF
TGTGCCAGCAGTCCCCACTCGGGATACCGAGAGACCCAGTACTTC
>few|-|TRBV6-1|TRBJ1-5
CASRYSNQPQHF
TGTGCCAGCAGGTATAGCAATCAGCCCCAGCATTTT
>once|-|TRBV9|TRBJ1-2
CASSVLDTANYGYTF
TGTGCCAGCAGCGTATTGGACACAGCTAACTATGGCTACACCTTC
>-|TRBD2|TRBV11-2|TRBJ2-7
CASSRGLARSQDF
TGTGCCAGCAGCCGGGGACTAGCGAGATCTCAGGACTTC
>-|-|TRBV7-8|TRBJ1-3
CASSPIGNTIYF
TGTGCCAGCAGCCCAATCGGGAACACCATATATTTT
>-|-|TRBV19|TRBJ2-7
CASSISGDYYEQYF
TGTGCCAGTAGTATCTCAGGGGACTACTACGAGCAGTACTTC
>few|TRBD1|TRBV4-1|TRBJ2-7
CASRPTGGLWSEQYF
TGCGCCAGCAGACCAACAGGGGGCCTTTGGAGCGAGCAGTACTTC
>once|-|TRBV2|TRBJ2-1
CASRLQAQQFF
TGTGCCAGCAGATTACAGGCTCAGCAGTTCTTC
>-|-|TRBV2|TRBJ2-2
CASGDANTGELFF
TGTGCCAGCGGGGACGCGAACACCGGGGAGCTGTTTTTT
>-|-|TRBV20-1|TRBJ2-7
CSASRGYEQYF
TGCAGTGCTAGCCGGGGCTACGAGCAGTACTTC
>-|-|TRBV19|TRBJ2-3
CASSSRADTQYF
TGTGCCAGTAGTTCGCGCGCAGATACGCAGTATTTT
>-|TRBD1|TRBV5-1|TRBJ2-3
CASSLETGGTDTQYF
TGCGCCAGCAGCTTGGAGACAGGGGGGACAGATACGCAGTATTTT
>once|-|TRBV29-1|TRBJ2-3
CSVVSGADTQYF
TGCAGCGTTGTATCGGGGGCTGATACGCAGTATTTT